Sequencing of this T cell receptor beta chain was carried out in a study of preoperative IRX-2 immunotherapy in early breast cancer. Measured with immunoSEQ multiplex PCR; TCRdb has only the in-frame clones, and not every one. In the table there are around 22,000 clones, about 90% of which are singletons. Treatment here: preoperative locoregional IRX-2 cytokine immunotherapy. The CDR3 length is 15 residues. Germline V gene lookup returns CDR1 LNHDA and CDR2 SQIVND (reference sequence). The V end was cut by 6 bases, the J end by 4 bases, with 18 bases between. V gene TRBV19 combines with J gene TRBJ1-1; D gene unclear. The TCR comes from a human donor with breast cancer. Specimen: tumor tissue, collected after IRX-2 immunotherapy. The CDR3 region has the DNA TGTGCCAGTAGGAAATTGGGCCCTACGGGCACTGAAGCTTTCTTT. This gives the protein CASRKLGPTGTEAFF.